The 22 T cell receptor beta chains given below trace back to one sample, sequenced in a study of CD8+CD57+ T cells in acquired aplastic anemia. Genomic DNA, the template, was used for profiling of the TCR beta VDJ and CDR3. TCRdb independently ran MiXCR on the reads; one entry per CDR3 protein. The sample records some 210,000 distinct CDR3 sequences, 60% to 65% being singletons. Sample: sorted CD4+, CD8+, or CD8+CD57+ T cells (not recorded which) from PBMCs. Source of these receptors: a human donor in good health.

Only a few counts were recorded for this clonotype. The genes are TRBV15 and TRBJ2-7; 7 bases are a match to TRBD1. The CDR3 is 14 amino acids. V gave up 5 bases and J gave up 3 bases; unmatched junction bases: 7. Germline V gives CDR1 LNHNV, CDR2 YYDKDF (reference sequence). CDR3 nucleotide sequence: TGTGCCACCAGCCCATCCAGGGGGTTCTACGAGCAGTACTTC. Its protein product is CATSPSRGFYEQYF. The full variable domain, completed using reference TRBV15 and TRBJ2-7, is DAMVIQNPRYQVTQFGKPVTLSCSQTLNHNVMYWYQQKSSQAPKLLFHYYDKDFNNEADTPDNFQSRRPNTSFCFLDIRSPGLGDTAMYLCATSPSRGFYEQYFGPGTRLTVT.

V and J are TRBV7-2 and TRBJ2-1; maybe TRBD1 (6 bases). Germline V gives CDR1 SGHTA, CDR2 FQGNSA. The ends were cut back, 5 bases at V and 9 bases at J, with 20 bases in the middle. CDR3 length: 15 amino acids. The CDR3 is CASSATGSPGAEQFF. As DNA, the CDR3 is TGTGCCAGCAGCGCCACAGGATCCCCAGGGGCTGAGCAGTTCTTC. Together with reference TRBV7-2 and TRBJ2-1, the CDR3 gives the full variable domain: GAGVSQSPSNKVTEKGKDVELRCDPISGHTALYWYRQSLGQGLEFLIYFQGNSAPDKSGLPSDRFSAERTGGSVSTLTIQRTQQEDSAVYLCASSATGSPGAEQFFGPGTRLTVL.

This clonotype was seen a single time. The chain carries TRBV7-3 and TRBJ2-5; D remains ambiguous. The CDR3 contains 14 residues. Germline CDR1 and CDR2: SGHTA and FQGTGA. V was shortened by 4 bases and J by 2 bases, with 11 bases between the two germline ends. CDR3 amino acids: CASSYGPGQETQYF. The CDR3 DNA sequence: TGTGCCAGCAGCTACGGACCCGGTCAAGAGACCCAGTACTTC.

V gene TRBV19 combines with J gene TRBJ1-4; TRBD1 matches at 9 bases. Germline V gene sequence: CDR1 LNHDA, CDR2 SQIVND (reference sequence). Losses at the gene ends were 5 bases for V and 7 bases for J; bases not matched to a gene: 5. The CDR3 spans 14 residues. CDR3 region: CASSEQGAGEKLFF. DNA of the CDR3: TGTGCCAGTAGTGAACAGGGGGCAGGTGAAAAACTGTTTTTT.

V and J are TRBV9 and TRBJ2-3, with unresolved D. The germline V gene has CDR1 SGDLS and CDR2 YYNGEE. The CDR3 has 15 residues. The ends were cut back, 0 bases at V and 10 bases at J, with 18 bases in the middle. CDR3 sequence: CASSVEGSPRGPQYF. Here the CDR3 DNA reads TGTGCCAGCAGCGTAGAGGGCAGCCCAAGAGGCCCGCAGTATTTT.

CDR3 bases: TGTGCCACCAGTGAAGTGGGTTCAGATACGCAGTATTTT. Translation: CATSEVGSDTQYF. This sequence joins TRBV24-1 and TRBJ2-3, with no clear D. Per the germline V gene, CDR1 is KGHDR and CDR2 is SFDVKD. There are 13 residues in the CDR3. V lost 4 bases and J lost 4, with 8 bases in between.

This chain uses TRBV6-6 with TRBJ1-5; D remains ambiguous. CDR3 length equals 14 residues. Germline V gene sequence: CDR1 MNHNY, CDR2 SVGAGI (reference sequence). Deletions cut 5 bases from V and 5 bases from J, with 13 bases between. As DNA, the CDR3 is TGTGCCAGCAGTGAAGTGGTTGGCGATCAGCCCCAGCATTTT. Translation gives CASSEVVGDQPQHF.

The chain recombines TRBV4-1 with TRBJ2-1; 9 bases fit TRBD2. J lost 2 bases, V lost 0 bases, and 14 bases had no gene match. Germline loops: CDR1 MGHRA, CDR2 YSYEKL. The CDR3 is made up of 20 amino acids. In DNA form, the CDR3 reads TGCGCCAGCAGCCAAGACCCCACCCCCATAGCGGGGGCGACCTACAATGAGCAGTTCTTC. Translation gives CASSQDPTPIAGATYNEQFF.

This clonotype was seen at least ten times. CDR3 region: CASSLIVEQYF. The CDR3 region has the DNA TGTGCCAGCAGCTTAATTGTCGAGCAGTACTTC. This rearrangement joins TRBV11-2 to TRBJ2-7; no firm D call. Germline values: CDR1 SGHAT, CDR2 FQNNGV. The ends were cut back, 2 bases at V and 6 bases at J, with 5 bases in the middle. The CDR3 is 11 amino acids.

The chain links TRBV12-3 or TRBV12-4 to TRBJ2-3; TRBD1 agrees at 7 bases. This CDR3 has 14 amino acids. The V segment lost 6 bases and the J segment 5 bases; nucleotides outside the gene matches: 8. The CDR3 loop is CASRTGQFQDTQYF. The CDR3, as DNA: TGTGCCAGCAGAACGGGACAGTTCCAAGATACGCAGTATTTT.

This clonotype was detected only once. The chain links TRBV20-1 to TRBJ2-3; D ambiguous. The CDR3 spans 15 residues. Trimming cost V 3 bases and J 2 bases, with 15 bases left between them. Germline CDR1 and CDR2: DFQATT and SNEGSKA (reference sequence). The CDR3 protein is CSASESSIHTDTQYF. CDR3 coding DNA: TGCAGTGCTAGTGAATCCTCGATTCACACAGATACGCAGTATTTT.

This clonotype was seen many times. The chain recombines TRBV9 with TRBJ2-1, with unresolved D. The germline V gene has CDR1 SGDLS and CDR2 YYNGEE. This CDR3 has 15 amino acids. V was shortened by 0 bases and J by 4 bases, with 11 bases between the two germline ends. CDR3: CASSVVGSSYNEQFF. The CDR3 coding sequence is TGTGCCAGCAGCGTAGTAGGTAGCTCATACAATGAGCAGTTCTTC.

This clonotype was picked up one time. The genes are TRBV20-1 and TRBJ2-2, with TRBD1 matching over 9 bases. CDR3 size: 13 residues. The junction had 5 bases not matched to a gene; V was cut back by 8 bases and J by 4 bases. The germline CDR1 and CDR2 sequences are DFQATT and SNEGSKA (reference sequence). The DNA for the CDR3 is TGCAGTTTCCGGGACAGGGTCACCGGGGAGCTGTTTTTT. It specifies CSFRDRVTGELFF.

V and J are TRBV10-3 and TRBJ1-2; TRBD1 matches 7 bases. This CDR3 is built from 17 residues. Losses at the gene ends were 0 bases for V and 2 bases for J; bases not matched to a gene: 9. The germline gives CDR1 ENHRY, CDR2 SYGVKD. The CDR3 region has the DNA TGTGCCATCAGTGAGTCTCGACAGGGTGGAACCAACTATGGCTACACCTTC. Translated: CAISESRQGGTNYGYTF.

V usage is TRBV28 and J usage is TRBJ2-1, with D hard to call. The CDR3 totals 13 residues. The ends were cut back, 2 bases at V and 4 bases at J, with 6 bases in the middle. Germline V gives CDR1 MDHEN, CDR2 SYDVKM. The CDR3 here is CASSLEGYNEQFF. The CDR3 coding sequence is TGTGCCAGCAGTTTAGAAGGGTACAATGAGCAGTTCTTC.

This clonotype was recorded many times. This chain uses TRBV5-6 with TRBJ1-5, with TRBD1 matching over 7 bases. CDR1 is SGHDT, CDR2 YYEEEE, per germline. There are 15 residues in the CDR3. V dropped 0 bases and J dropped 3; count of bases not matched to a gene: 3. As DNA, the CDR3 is TGTGCCAGCAGCTTGGAGGGACAGCCCAATCAGCCCCAGCATTTT. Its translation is CASSLEGQPNQPQHF.

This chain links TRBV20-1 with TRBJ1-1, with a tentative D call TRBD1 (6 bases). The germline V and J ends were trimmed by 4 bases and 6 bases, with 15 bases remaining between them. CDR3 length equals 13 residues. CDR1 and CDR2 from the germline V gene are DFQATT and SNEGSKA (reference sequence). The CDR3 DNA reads TGCAGTGCTACCGGAAACAGGGAGGCTGAAGCTTTCTTT. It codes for CSATGNREAEAFF.

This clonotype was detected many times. CDR3 loop: CSANQGGLEQYF. CDR3 sequence (DNA): TGCAGTGCTAACCAAGGAGGCCTCGAGCAGTACTTC. This sequence joins TRBV20-1 and TRBJ2-7; possibly TRBD2 for D (5 bases). The CDR3 is made up of 12 amino acids. The V gene's germline CDR1 is DFQATT and CDR2 SNEGSKA (reference sequence). The ends were cut back, 4 bases at V and 6 bases at J, with 13 bases in the middle.

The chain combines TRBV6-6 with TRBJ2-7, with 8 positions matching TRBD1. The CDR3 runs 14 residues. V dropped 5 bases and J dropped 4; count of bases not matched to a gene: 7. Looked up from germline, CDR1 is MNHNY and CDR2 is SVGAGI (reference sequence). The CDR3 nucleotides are TGTGCCAGCAGTCCTAGGACAGGGTTATACGAGCAGTACTTC. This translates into CASSPRTGLYEQYF.

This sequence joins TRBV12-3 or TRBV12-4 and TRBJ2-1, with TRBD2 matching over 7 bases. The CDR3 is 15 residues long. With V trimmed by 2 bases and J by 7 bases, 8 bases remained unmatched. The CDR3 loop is CASSLPRGAGNEQFF. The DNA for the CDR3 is TGTGCCAGCAGTTTACCCCGGGGAGCGGGGAATGAGCAGTTCTTC.

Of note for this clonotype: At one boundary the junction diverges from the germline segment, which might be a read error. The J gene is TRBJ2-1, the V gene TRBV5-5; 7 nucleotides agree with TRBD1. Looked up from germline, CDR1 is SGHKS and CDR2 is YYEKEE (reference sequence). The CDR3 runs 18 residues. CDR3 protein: CASSYRGQLLSSYNEQFF. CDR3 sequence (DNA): TGCGCCAGCAGCTACCGGGGACAGCTCCTTAGCTCCTACAATGAGCAGTTCTTC.

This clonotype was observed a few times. In DNA, the CDR3 is TGTGCCAGCAGCTTGGGGACAGGGTTTGGCTACACCTTC. It encodes CASSLGTGFGYTF. The chain has TRBV7-9 and TRBJ1-2; 9 nucleotides align to TRBD1. The CDR3 has 13 amino acids. CDR1 and CDR2 (germline): SEHNR, FQNEAQ (reference sequence). V trimming: 3 bases; J trimming: 7 bases; junction bases outside the gene matches: 3.